A single sample gave rise to the 31 T cell receptor beta chains below, sequenced in a study of cytomegalovirus exposure and HLA in healthy donors. The primer mix had 60 Vbeta and 13 Jbeta primers. The table came from immunoSEQ multiplex PCR; TCRdb's copy has only in-frame clones and leaves some out. This sample has 45,000 to 65,000 clones, with about three quarters found just once. Sample: PBMCs. These receptors all stem from a man in his late teens or twenties in good health and CMV-seronegative.

The CDR3 region has the DNA TGTGCCAGCAGCCCCGGACTAGCGGGGCCCTCGAACACCGGGGAGCTGTTTTTT. Its protein is CASSPGLAGPSNTGELFF. The gene calls are TRBV5-4 and TRBJ2-2; 12 bases agree with TRBD2. The CDR3 has 18 amino acids. From germline, CDR1 is SGHNT and CDR2 YYREEE (reference sequence). J lost 0 bases, V lost 4 bases, and 7 bases had no gene match.

This chain joins TRBV27 and TRBJ1-1; 7 nucleotides line up with TRBD1. With 1 base clipped from V and 6 bases from J, the junction kept 5 bases outside the gene matches. From germline, CDR1 is MNHEY and CDR2 SMNVEV (reference sequence). This CDR3 has 14 residues. CDR3 amino acids: CASSLLGQGAEAFF. DNA of the CDR3: TGTGCCAGCAGTTTATTAGGGCAGGGGGCTGAAGCTTTCTTT.

CDR3 sequence reads: CASRDNNQPQHF. DNA of the CDR3: TGTGCCAGCAGGGACAACAATCAGCCCCAGCATTTT. The chain couples TRBV28 to TRBJ1-5, with D perhaps matching TRBD1 (5 bases). The CDR3 runs 12 residues. The V gene's germline CDR1 is MDHEN and CDR2 SYDVKM. Trimming removed 6 bases at V and 3 bases at J, with 6 bases between.

The chain uses TRBV6-6 and TRBJ2-5, with D maybe TRBD2 (5 bases). CDR3 length: 14 amino acids. The V end was cut by 0 bases, the J end by 5 bases, with 10 bases between. Looked up from germline, CDR1 is MNHNY and CDR2 is SVGAGI (reference sequence). The CDR3 sequence: CASSYSKLVETQYF. The CDR3, as DNA: TGTGCCAGCAGTTACTCGAAACTAGTGGAGACCCAGTACTTC.

This clone has more than one count but fewer than ten. CDR3 nucleotide sequence: TGTGCCAGCAGTTCCAGCGGGACAGGAACCTACAATGAGCAGTTCTTC. Its translation: CASSSSGTGTYNEQFF. The J gene is TRBJ2-1, the V gene TRBV28; TRBD1 might be the D (8 bases). The CDR3 runs 16 residues. Per the germline V gene, CDR1 is MDHEN and CDR2 is SYDVKM. Between the trimmed V and J ends, which lost 4 bases and 2 bases, there was a span of 15 bases.

This chain joins TRBV18 and TRBJ2-3, with 9 positions matching TRBD1. Per germline, CDR1 KGHSH and CDR2 LQKENI. The CDR3 is made up of 16 amino acids. V trimming: 6 bases; J trimming: 4 bases; junction bases outside the gene matches: 11. The CDR3 nucleotides are TGTGCCAGCTCGCCCACTGGACAGGGGTCGGCAGATACGCAGTATTTT. Amino acid sequence: CASSPTGQGSADTQYF.

This rearrangement joins TRBV19 to TRBJ1-1; D is unclear. Germline CDR1 reads LNHDA; CDR2 reads SQIVND (reference sequence). V was pared by 4 bases and J by 6 bases, with 9 bases between. This CDR3 has 12 amino acids. DNA of the CDR3: TGTGCCAGTAGTACAGGAAGCCCTGAAGCTTTCTTT. As protein: CASSTGSPEAFF.

This clone was found a few times. This chain links TRBV5-6 with TRBJ2-5; D might be TRBD1 (5 bases). This CDR3 region has 16 residues. The germline gives CDR1 SGHDT, CDR2 YYEEEE. Deletions cut 2 bases from V and 0 bases from J, with 14 bases between. CDR3 bases: TGTGCCAGCAGCTTAGGCAGGGATTACTACCAAGAGACCCAGTACTTC. It yields the protein CASSLGRDYYQETQYF.

The rearrangement uses TRBV7-2 and TRBJ1-1; 9 nucleotides agree with TRBD1. Trimming took 5 bases from V and 3 from J; bases not matched to a gene: 10. The CDR3 consists of 16 residues. Germline V gene sequence: CDR1 SGHTA, CDR2 FQGNSA. The CDR3 loop reads CASSHGEWTGDTEAFF. CDR3 in DNA: TGTGCCAGCAGCCATGGAGAATGGACAGGGGACACTGAAGCTTTCTTT. The complete variable domain, with remaining parts taken from reference TRBV7-2 and TRBJ1-1, reads GAGVSQSPSNKVTEKGKDVELRCDPISGHTALYWYRQSLGQGLEFLIYFQGNSAPDKSGLPSDRFSAERTGGSVSTLTIQRTQQEDSAVYLCASSHGEWTGDTEAFFGQGTRLTVV.

The CDR3 sequence: CASRKTGDYGYTF. CDR3 sequence (DNA): TGTGCCAGTAGGAAGACAGGTGACTATGGCTACACCTTC. V gene TRBV19 combines with J gene TRBJ1-2; tentative D call: TRBD1 (6 bases). The CDR3 consists of 13 residues. V lost 6 bases and J lost 3, with 11 bases in between. Germline V gene data show CDR1 as LNHDA and CDR2 as SQIVND (reference sequence).

The chain carries TRBV6-5 and TRBJ2-7; 7 bases align to TRBD1. In germline, CDR1 is MNHEY, CDR2 SVGAGI. Unmatched junction bases numbered 5, after V lost 6 bases and J lost 0 bases. This CDR3 has 14 amino acids. CDR3 in DNA: TGTGCCAGCAGGAGGGGGCAGGCCTCCTACGAGCAGTACTTC. This sequence encodes CASRRGQASYEQYF.

As regards this clone: The same CDR3 also results from other DNA sequences found in this sample. This chain uses TRBV20-1 with TRBJ2-1; D not resolved. This CDR3 has 11 amino acids. V was pared by 3 bases and J by 4 bases, with 4 bases between. Germline V CDR1 and CDR2: DFQATT, SNEGSKA (reference sequence). CDR3: CSASSYNEQFF. In DNA, the CDR3 is TGCAGTGCTAGTTCTTACAATGAGCAGTTCTTC.

V and J are TRBV4-3 and TRBJ2-4, with D hard to call. Germline values: CDR1 LGHNA, CDR2 YSLEER. Trimming cost V 1 base and J 9 bases, with 10 bases left between them. CDR3 size: 13 residues. CDR3 nucleotide sequence: TGCGCCAGCAGCCAAGTCCCCGGGTCCATTCAGTACTTC. Residues: CASSQVPGSIQYF.

This chain connects TRBV7-6 to TRBJ2-7; no definite D call. This CDR3 is 13 amino acids long. Looked up from germline, CDR1 is SGHVS and CDR2 is FNYEAQ. V lost 2 bases and J lost 2, with 7 bases in between. This chain's CDR3 is CASSLRDTYEQYF. CDR3 DNA sequence: TGTGCCAGCAGCTTAAGAGATACCTACGAGCAGTACTTC.

This clone was seen a few times. The chain uses TRBV7-9 and TRBJ1-4; a weak D match, TRBD1 (6 bases). The CDR3 is 14 residues long. The V end was cut by 1 base, the J end by 11 bases, with 14 bases between. Germline V gene lookup returns CDR1 SEHNR and CDR2 FQNEAQ (reference sequence). The CDR3 nucleotides are TGTGCCAGCAGCTTAGAGTGGACAGTTGGTAAACTGTTTTTT. Its translation is CASSLEWTVGKLFF.

There are a few counts of this clone. DNA of the CDR3: TGTGCCAGCACCCTGCGGGGGGGTGAAAAGAATCAGCCCCAGCATTTT. Its translation is CASTLRGGEKNQPQHF. The chain has TRBV5-6 and TRBJ1-5; D may be TRBD1 (5 bases). The V end was cut by 6 bases, the J end by 4 bases, with 20 bases between. Germline CDR1 and CDR2: SGHDT and YYEEEE. The CDR3 is made up of 16 amino acids.

The chain has TRBV5-6 and TRBJ1-1; TRBD1 might be the D (6 bases). V gave up 4 bases and J gave up 9 bases, with 13 bases separating them. CDR3 length: 12 residues. Per germline, CDR1 SGHDT and CDR2 YYEEEE. The CDR3 bases are TGTGCCAGCAGCCTCCGGACAGCCCAAGCTTTCTTT. The encoded protein is CASSLRTAQAFF.

This chain uses TRBV10-3 with TRBJ2-3; TRBD1 matches at 7 bases. The V gene end was trimmed by 8 bases and the J gene end by 0 bases; junction bases not matched to a gene: 5. This CDR3 is 14 amino acids long. Germline V gives CDR1 ENHRY, CDR2 SYGVKD. CDR3 sequence (DNA): TGTGCCATCCAGGGGACAGTTAGCACAGATACGCAGTATTTT. It encodes CAIQGTVSTDTQYF.

The V gene is TRBV7-9, the J gene TRBJ2-2; TRBD1 agrees at 8 bases. The CDR3 extends over 14 amino acids. V dropped 9 bases and J dropped 4; count of bases not matched to a gene: 7. From germline, CDR1 is SEHNR and CDR2 FQNEAQ (reference sequence). The CDR3 loop reads CASIRGLITGELFF. Here the CDR3 DNA reads TGTGCCAGTATCAGGGGGCTTATCACCGGGGAGCTGTTTTTT.

Only a few counts were recorded for this clone. This rearrangement joins TRBV6-1 to TRBJ2-1, with 7 bases aligning to TRBD2. Trimming removed 8 bases from V and 5 bases from J; junction bases left unmatched: 12. CDR3 length: 15 amino acids. Germline-derived CDR1 and CDR2 are MNHNS and SASEGT. CDR3 sequence (DNA): TGTGCCAGCGGAAACCTAGCGGTGCCCGACAATGAGCAGTTCTTC. Translating gives CASGNLAVPDNEQFF.

J is TRBJ1-2 and V is TRBV7-2; D possibly corresponds to TRBD1 (5 bases). Germline V gene lookup returns CDR1 SGHTA and CDR2 FQGNSA. The CDR3 runs 14 residues. The V and J ends lost 5 bases and 5 bases respectively, with 15 bases between them. CDR3 amino acids: CASSATRVGYGYTF. CDR3 nucleotide sequence: TGTGCCAGCAGCGCGACCAGGGTAGGGTATGGCTACACCTTC. Full variable domain (outside the CDR3, taken from reference TRBV7-2 and TRBJ1-2): GAGVSQSPSNKVTEKGKDVELRCDPISGHTALYWYRQSLGQGLEFLIYFQGNSAPDKSGLPSDRFSAERTGGSVSTLTIQRTQQEDSAVYLCASSATRVGYGYTFGSGTRLTVV.

The chain is built from TRBV10-2 and TRBJ1-1; the match to TRBD1 covers 8 bases. Germline CDR1 reads WSHSY; CDR2 reads SAAADI. This CDR3 has 21 amino acids. The trim removed 1 base at V and 6 bases at J, leaving 25 bases unmatched. CDR3 protein: CASSEFPGQVGFGSRNAEAFF. The CDR3 DNA sequence: TGCGCCAGCAGTGAGTTTCCGGGACAGGTGGGGTTTGGTTCGAGGAATGCTGAAGCTTTCTTT.

The chain carries TRBV19 and TRBJ2-1; weak D call: TRBD2 (5 bases). The V gene's germline CDR1 is LNHDA and CDR2 SQIVND (reference sequence). The CDR3 runs 11 residues. The V gene lost 11 bases and the J gene lost 10 bases, with 15 bases spanning the gap. The CDR3 is CAGGRLGEQFF. The CDR3 nucleotides read TGTGCCGGCGGGCGCTTGGGCGAGCAGTTCTTC.

The chain combines TRBV10-2 with TRBJ2-1; 11 positions match TRBD2. Germline V gene lookup returns CDR1 WSHSY and CDR2 SAAADI. The length of the CDR3 is 16 residues. With V trimmed by 3 bases and J by 8 bases, 9 bases remained unmatched. In DNA, the CDR3 is TGCGCCAGCAGTGACCATCCGGGACTAGCGGTCTATGAGCAGTTCTTC. Translated, it gives CASSDHPGLAVYEQFF.

The J gene is TRBJ2-3, the V gene TRBV30; D gene unclear. Germline CDR1 and CDR2: GTSNPN and SVGIG (reference sequence). This CDR3 contains 11 residues. The V end lost 0 bases, the J end lost 7 bases, and 5 bases lay between the germline ends. The CDR3 region is CAWSVLHTQYF. The DNA of the CDR3 is TGTGCCTGGAGTGTACTGCATACGCAGTATTTT.

The sample holds a few counts of this clone. The chain employs TRBV10-1 and TRBJ2-7; D call uncertain. Germline CDR1 reads WNHNN; CDR2 reads SYGVQD (reference sequence). Trimming took 8 bases from V and 2 from J, leaving 10 bases between them. CDR3 length: 12 amino acids. CDR3 sequence: CASGQTTYEQYF. CDR3 DNA sequence: TGCGCCAGCGGGCAGACCACCTACGAGCAGTACTTC.

The chain links TRBV6-5 to TRBJ2-5; TRBD2 aligns across 7 bases. The CDR3 is 13 residues long. The germline V gene encodes CDR1 MNHEY and CDR2 SVGAGI. Germline trimming cut 2 bases from V and 7 bases from J; bases unmatched to any gene: 4. CDR3 amino acids: CASSYGPGGTQYF. The CDR3 DNA is TGTGCCAGCAGTTACGGACCGGGGGGGACCCAGTACTTC.

Written as DNA, the CDR3 is TGTGCCAGCAGTTTAGCGGCAGGGGACACAGATACGCAGTATTTT. This encodes CASSLAAGDTDTQYF. This chain connects TRBV28 to TRBJ2-3, with D possibly matching TRBD1 (6 bases). The CDR3 covers 15 residues. The germline V and J ends were trimmed by 2 bases and 2 bases, with 11 bases remaining between them. Germline V lookup: CDR1 MDHEN, CDR2 SYDVKM.

The sample holds a few counts of this clone. This chain uses TRBV6-4 with TRBJ2-3; D call uncertain. Germline CDR1 reads MRHNA; CDR2 reads SNTAGT. This CDR3 contains 14 residues. The V end was cut by 0 bases, the J end by 0 bases, with 4 bases between. The CDR3 spells CASSDSASTDTQYF. The CDR3 coding sequence is TGTGCCAGCAGTGACTCAGCGAGCACAGATACGCAGTATTTT.

The V call is TRBV4-2, the J call TRBJ1-2, with D possibly TRBD1 on 5 matching bases. V was trimmed by 0 bases and J by 3 bases, leaving 11 bases between them. Per germline, CDR1 LGHNA and CDR2 YNFKEQ. This CDR3 is built from 15 residues. The CDR3: CASSQDSQTDYGYTF. The CDR3 region has the DNA TGTGCCAGCAGCCAAGATTCACAGACAGACTATGGCTACACCTTC.

The chain has TRBV15 and TRBJ1-1, with 11 bases matching TRBD1. Germline CDR1 reads LNHNV; CDR2 reads YYDKDF (reference sequence). This CDR3 is built from 15 residues. Trimming removed 6 bases from V and 3 bases from J; junction bases left unmatched: 6. The CDR3 here is CATRLGQGAYTEAFF. The CDR3 region has the DNA TGTGCCACCAGGTTAGGACAGGGGGCTTACACTGAAGCTTTCTTT.